The clone carrying this TCR beta chain was detected once. Original methodology: Amplified reference gene primers provided the basis for estimating nucleated cell counts. Clones were sequenced by immunoSEQ multiplex PCR, and TCRdb holds only the in-frame ones, with some missing. That table gives V, J and clone size, and the DNA gave D and trimming. There are more than 300,000 clones in the sample; approximately 88% occur only once, and 5% to 7% lies in the top ten. This record belongs to a study of blood T cell repertoires in COVID-19. The TCR sequence derives from a man aged 18 to 35 who had recovered from COVID-19. The sample comprised peripheral blood.

CDR3 sequence reads: CASSYLQGTGSPLHF. The CDR3 region has the DNA TGTGCCAGCAGTTACCTACAGGGGACGGGTTCACCCCTCCACTTT. The chain employs TRBV27 and TRBJ1-6; TRBD1 aligns across 7 bases. CDR1 MNHEY and CDR2 SMNVEV come from the germline V gene (reference sequence). The ends lost 4 bases at V and 9 bases at J; junction bases unmatched: 9. This CDR3 comprises 15 residues.